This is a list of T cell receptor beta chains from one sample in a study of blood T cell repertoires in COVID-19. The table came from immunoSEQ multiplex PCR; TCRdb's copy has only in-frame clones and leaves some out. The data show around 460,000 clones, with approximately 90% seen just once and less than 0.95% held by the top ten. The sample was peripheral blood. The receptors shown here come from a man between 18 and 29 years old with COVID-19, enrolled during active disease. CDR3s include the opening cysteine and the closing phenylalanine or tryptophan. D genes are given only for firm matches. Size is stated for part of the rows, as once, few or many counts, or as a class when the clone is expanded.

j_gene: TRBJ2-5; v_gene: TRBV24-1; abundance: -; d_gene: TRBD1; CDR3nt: TGTGCCACCAGTGATTTTCCAGGGGGAGAGACCCAGTACTTC; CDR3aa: CATSDFPGGETQYF
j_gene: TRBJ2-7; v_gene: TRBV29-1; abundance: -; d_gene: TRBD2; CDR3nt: TGCAGCGTCGACCTTAGGGCTAGCGGAAAATACGAGCAGTACTTC; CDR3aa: CSVDLRASGKYEQYF
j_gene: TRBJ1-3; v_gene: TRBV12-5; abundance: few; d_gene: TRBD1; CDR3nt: TGTGCTAGTGGTCCGGGACAGGGAGGAAACACCATATATTTT; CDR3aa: CASGPGQGGNTIYF
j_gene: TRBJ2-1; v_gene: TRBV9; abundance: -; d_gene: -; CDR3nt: TGTGCCAGCAGCGTCAACAGTGGCAATGAGCAGTTCTTC; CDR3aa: CASSVNSGNEQFF
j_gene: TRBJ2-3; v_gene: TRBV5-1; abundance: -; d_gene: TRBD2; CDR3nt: TGCGCCAGCAGCCCGGGAGGGTTGGATACGCAGTATTTT; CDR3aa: CASSPGGLDTQYF
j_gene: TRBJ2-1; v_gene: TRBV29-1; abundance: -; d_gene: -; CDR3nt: TGCAGCGTTGAAGATCGAGATGAGCAGTTCTTC; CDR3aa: CSVEDRDEQFF
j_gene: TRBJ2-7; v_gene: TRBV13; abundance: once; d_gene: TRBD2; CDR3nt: TGTGCCAGCAGGTACGGACTAGCCGGTCTAGGGGAGCAGTACTTC; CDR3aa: CASRYGLAGLGEQYF
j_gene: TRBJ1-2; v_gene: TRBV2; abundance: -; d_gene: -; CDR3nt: TGTGCCAGCAGTGGACCGCAGGGTTCCTATGGCTACACCTTC; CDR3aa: CASSGPQGSYGYTF
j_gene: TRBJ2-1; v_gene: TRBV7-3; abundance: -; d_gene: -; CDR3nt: TGTGCCAGCAGCTTTGTGGGGGCCCTTTACAATGAGCAGTTCTTC; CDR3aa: CASSFVGALYNEQFF
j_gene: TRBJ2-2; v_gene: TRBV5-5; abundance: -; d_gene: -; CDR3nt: TGTGCCAGCAGCTTGGTCTGGGGCCGGACCGGGGAGCTGTTTTTT; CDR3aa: CASSLVWGRTGELFF
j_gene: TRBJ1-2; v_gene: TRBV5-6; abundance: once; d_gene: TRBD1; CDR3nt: TGTGCCAGCAGCTTTGGACAGGGGGCGGGTTATGGCTACACCTTC; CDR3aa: CASSFGQGAGYGYTF
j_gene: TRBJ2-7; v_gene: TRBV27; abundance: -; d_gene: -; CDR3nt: TGTGCCAGCAGTTTCGGACTGACTTCCTACGAGCAGTACTTC; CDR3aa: CASSFGLTSYEQYF
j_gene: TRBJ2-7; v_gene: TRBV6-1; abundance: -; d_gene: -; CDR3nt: TGTGCCAGCAGTGAACAGGCCCACGAGCAGTACTTC; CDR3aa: CASSEQAHEQYF
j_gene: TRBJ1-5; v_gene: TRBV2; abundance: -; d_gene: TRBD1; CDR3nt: TGTGCCAGCAGGGCCGGGACAGGAGATCAGCCCCAGCATTTT; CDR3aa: CASRAGTGDQPQHF
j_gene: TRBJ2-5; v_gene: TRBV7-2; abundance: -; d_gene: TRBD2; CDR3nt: TGTGCCAGCAGGGAGGAGGGGAGGGGACTAGCGGGATATAGGGAGACCCAGTACTTC; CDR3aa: CASREEGRGLAGYRETQYF
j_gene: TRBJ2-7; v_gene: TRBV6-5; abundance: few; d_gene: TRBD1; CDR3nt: TGTGCCAGCAGCCCGGACAGGGCCTACGAGCAGTACTTC; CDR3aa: CASSPDRAYEQYF
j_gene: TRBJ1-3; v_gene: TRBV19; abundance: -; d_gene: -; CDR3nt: TGTGCCAGTAGTTCAAACAGGGCGCGGTTGAGATATTTT; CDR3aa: CASSSNRARLRYF
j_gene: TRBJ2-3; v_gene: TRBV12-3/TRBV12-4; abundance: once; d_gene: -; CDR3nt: TGTGCCAGCAGTTTCGGGGTCACAGATACGCAGTATTTT; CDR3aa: CASSFGVTDTQYF
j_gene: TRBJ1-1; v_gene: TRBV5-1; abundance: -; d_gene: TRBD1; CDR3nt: TGCGCCAGCAGTATGGACAGGGGGCTTAACACTGAAGCTTTCTTT; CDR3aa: CASSMDRGLNTEAFF
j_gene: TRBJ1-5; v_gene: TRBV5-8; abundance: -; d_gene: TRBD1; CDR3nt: TGTGCCAGCAGCTTGGGGGACAGGGAGCGTCAGCCCCAGCATTTT; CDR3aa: CASSLGDRERQPQHF